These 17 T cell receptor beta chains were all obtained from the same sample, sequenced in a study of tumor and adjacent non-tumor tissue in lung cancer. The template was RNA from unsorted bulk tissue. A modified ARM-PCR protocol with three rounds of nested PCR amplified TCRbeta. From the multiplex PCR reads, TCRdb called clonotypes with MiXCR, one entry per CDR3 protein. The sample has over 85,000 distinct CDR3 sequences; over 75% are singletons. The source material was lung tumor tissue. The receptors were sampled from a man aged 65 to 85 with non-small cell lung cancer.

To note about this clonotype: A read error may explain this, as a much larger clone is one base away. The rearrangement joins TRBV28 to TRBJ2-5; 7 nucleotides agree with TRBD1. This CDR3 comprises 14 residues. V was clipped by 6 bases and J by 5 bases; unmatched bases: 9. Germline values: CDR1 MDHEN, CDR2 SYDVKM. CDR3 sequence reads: CASSELTGMETQYF. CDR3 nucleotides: TGTGCCAGCAGCGAACTGACAGGGATGGAGACCCAGTACTTC.

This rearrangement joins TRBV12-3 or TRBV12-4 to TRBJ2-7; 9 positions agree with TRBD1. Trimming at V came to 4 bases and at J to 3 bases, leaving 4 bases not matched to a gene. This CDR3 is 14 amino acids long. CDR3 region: CASSSGTGFYEQYF. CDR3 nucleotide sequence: TGTGCCAGCAGTTCAGGGACAGGGTTCTACGAGCAGTACTTC.

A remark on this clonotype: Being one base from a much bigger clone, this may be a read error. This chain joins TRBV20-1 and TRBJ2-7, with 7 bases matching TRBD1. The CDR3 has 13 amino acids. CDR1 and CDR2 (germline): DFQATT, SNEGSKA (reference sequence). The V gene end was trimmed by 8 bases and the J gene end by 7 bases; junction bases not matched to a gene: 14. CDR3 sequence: CSTTGTVPREQYF. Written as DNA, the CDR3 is TGCAGTACAACCGGGACAGTTCCGCGAGAGCAGTACTTC.

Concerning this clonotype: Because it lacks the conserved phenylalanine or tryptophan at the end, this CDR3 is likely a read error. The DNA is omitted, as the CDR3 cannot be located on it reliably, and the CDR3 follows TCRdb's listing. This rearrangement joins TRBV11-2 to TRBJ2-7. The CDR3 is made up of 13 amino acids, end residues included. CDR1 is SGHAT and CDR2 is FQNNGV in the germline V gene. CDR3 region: CAISQWTEREKYL.

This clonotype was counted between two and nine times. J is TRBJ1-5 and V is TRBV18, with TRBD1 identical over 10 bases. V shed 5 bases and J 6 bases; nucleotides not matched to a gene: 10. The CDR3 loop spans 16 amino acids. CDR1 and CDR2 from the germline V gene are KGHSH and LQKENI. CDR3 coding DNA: TGTGCCAGCTCATTGGACAGGGGGGACGTCGCTCAGCCCCAGCATTTT. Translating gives CASSLDRGDVAQPQHF.

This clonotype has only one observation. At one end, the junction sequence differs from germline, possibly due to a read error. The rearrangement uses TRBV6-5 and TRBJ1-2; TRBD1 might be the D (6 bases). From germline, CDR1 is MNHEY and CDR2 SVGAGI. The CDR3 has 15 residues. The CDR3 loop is CASSHRRGRDYGHTF. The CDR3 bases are TGTGCCAGCAGCCACCGTAGGGGGAGGGACTATGGCCACACTTTC.

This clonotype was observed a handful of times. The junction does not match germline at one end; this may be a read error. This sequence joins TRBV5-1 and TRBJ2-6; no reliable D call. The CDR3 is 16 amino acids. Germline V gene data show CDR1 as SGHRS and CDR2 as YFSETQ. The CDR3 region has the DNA TGCGCCAGCAGTTTGGTAAGCCCCTCTGGGACCAACGTCCTGACTTTC. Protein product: CASSLVSPSGTNVLTF. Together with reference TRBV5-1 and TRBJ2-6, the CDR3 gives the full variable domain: KAGVTQTPRYLIKTRGQQVTLSCSPISGHRSVSWYQQTPGQGLQFLFEYFSETQRNKGNFPGRFSGRQFSNSRSEMNVSTLELGDSALYLCASSLVSPSGTNVLTFGAGSRLTVL.

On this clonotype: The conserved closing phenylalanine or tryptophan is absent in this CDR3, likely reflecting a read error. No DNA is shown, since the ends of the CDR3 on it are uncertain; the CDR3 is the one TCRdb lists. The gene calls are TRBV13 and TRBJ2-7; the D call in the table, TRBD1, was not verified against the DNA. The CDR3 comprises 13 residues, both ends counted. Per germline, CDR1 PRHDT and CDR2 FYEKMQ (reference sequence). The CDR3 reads CASSSTTGDEHYS.

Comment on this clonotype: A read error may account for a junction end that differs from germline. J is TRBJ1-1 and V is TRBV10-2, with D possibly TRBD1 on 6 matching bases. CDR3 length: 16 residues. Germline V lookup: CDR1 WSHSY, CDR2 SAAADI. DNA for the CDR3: TGCACCAGCAGTCCAGGGGAGAGGGGAATGGGCACTGAAGCTTTCTTT. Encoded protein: CTSSPGERGMGTEAFF.

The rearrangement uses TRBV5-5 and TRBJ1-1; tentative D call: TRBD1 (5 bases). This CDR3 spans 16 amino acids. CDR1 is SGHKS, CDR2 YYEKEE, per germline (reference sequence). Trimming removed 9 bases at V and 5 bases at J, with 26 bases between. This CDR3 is CAIPLIPPGGATEAFF. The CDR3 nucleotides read TGTGCCATCCCATTAATTCCCCCCGGAGGGGCTACTGAAGCTTTCTTT. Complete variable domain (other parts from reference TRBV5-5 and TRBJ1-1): DAGVTQSPTHLIKTRGQQVTLRCSPISGHKSVSWYQQVLGQGPQFIFQYYEKEERGRGNFPDRFSARQFPNYSSELNVNALLLGDSALYLCAIPLIPPGGATEAFFGQGTRLTVV.

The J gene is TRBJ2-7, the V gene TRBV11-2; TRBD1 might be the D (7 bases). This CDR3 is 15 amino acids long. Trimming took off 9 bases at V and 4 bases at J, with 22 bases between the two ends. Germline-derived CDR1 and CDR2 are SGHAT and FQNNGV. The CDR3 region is CASNVDQGGRYEQYF. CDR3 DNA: TGTGCCAGTAACGTAGACCAGGGGGGCAGGTACGAGCAGTACTTC.

The CDR3 region is CTADIAGGTGELFF. The CDR3 DNA sequence: TGCACGGCTGACATAGCGGGGGGCACCGGGGAGCTGTTTTTT. V usage is TRBV29-1 and J usage is TRBJ2-2; 10 bases match TRBD2. The CDR3 spans 14 residues. Germline V gives CDR1 SQVTM, CDR2 ANQGSEA.

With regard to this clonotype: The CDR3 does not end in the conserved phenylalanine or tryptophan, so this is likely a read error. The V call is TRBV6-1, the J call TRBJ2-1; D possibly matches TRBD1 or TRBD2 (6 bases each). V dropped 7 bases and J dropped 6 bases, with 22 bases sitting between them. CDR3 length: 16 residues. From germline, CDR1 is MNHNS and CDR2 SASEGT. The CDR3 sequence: CASTLRGDTGSNEQFL. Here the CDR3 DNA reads TGTGCCAGCACCCTAAGGGGGGACACTGGGTCCAATGAGCAGTTCTTA.

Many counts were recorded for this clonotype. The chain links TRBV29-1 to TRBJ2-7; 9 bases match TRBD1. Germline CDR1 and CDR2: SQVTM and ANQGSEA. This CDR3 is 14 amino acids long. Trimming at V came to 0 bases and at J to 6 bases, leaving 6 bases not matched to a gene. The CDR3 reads CSVEDWLTGGEQYF. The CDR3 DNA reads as TGCAGCGTTGAAGATTGGCTGACAGGGGGCGAGCAGTACTTC.

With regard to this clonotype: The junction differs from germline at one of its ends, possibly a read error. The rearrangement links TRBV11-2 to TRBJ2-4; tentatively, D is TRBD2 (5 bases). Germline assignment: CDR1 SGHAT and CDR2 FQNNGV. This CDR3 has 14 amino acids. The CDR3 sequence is CASGLMGSLDIQYF. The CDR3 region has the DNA TGTGCCAGCGGCTTAATGGGTTCACTAGACATTCAGTACTTC.

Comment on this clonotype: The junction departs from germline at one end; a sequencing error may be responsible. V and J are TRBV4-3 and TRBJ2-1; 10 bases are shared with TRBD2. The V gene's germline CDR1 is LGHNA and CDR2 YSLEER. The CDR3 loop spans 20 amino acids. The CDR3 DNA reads TGTGCCAGCAGCCAATTCAGCATTTCCGGGACTAGCGACGTCTACAATGAGCAGTTCTTC. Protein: CASSQFSISGTSDVYNEQFF.

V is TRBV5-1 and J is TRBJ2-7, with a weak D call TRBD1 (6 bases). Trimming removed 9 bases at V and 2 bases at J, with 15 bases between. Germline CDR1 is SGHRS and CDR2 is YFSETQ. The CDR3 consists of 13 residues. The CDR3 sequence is CATRWDKTYEQYF. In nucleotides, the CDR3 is TGCGCCACCAGGTGGGACAAAACCTACGAGCAGTACTTC. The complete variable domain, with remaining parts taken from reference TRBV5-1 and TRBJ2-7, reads KAGVTQTPRYLIKTRGQQVTLSCSPISGHRSVSWYQQTPGQGLQFLFEYFSETQRNKGNFPGRFSGRQFSNSRSEMNVSTLELGDSALYLCATRWDKTYEQYFGPGTRLTVT.